This T cell receptor (beta chain) is drawn from a study of tumor T cells in aggressive B-cell lymphoma. Germline CDR1 is SGDLS and CDR2 is YYNGEE. V dropped 0 bases and J dropped 2; count of bases not matched to a gene: 4. The CDR3 is 16 residues long. Using immunoSEQ multiplex PCR, the repertoire was profiled, and TCRdb retains in-frame clones only, with some absent. The sample includes fewer than 7,000 clones, roughly nine tenths seen only once; the top ten take approximately 2.7%. Sequenced input: tumor tissue. The chain has TRBV9 and TRBJ2-3, with 9 bases aligning to TRBD2. This TCR came from an adult with diffuse large B cell lymphoma. The CDR3 DNA sequence: TGTGCCAGCAGCGTAGGGGTAGCGGGGGTCACAGATACGCAGTATTTT. Protein product: CASSVGVAGVTDTQYF. Together with reference TRBV9 and TRBJ2-3, the CDR3 gives the full variable domain: DSGVTQTPKHLITATGQRVTLRCSPRSGDLSVYWYQQSLDQGLQFLIQYYNGEERAKGNILERFSAQQFPDLHSELNLSSLELGDSALYFCASSVGVAGVTDTQYFGPGTRLTVL.